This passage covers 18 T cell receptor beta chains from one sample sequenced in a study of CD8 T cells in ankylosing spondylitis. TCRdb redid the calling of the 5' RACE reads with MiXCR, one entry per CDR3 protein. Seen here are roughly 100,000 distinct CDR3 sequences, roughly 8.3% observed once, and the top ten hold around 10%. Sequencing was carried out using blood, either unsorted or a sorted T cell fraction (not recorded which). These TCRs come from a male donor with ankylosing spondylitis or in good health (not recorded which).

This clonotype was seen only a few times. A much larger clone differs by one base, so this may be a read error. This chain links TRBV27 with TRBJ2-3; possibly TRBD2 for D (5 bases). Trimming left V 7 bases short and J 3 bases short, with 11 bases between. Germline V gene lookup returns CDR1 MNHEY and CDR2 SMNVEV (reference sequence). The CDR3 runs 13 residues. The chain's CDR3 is CASIRGWTDTQYF. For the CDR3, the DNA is TGTGCCAGCATCAGAGGGTGGACAGATACGCAGTATTTT.

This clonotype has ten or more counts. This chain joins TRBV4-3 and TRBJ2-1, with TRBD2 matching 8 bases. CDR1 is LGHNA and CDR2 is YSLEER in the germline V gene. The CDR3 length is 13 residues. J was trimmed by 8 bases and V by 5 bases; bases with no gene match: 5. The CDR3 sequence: CASSSGSMYEQFF. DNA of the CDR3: TGCGCCAGCAGCAGCGGGAGTATGTATGAGCAGTTCTTC.

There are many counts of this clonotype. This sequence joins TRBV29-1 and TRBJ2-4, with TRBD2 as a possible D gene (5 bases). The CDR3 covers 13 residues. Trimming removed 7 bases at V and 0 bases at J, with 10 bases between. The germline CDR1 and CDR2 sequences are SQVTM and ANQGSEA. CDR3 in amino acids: CSARALAKNIQYF. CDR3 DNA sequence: TGCAGCGCGAGGGCCCTAGCCAAAAACATTCAGTACTTC.

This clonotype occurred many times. The CDR3 DNA follows: TGTGCTAGTGGTTTGGGGGACTTCCCTTACGAGCAGTACTTC. It codes for CASGLGDFPYEQYF. The chain carries TRBV12-5 and TRBJ2-7, with D perhaps TRBD2 (6 bases). CDR1 and CDR2 (germline): LGHNT, FRNRAP. V gave up 1 base and J gave up 4 bases, with 11 bases separating them. This CDR3 contains 14 residues.

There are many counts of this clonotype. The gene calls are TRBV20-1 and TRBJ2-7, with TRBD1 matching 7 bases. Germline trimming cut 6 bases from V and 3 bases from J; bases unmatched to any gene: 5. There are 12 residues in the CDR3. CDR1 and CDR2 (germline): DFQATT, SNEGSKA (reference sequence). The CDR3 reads CSALRDSYEQYF. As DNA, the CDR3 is TGCAGTGCCCTCCGGGACAGCTACGAGCAGTACTTC.

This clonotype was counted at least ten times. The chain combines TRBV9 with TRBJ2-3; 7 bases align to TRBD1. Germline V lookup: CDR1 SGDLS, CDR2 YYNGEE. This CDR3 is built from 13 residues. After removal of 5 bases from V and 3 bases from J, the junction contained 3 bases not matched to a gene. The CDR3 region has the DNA TGTGCCAGCAGGAAGGGGGCAACAGATACGCAGTATTTT. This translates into CASRKGATDTQYF.

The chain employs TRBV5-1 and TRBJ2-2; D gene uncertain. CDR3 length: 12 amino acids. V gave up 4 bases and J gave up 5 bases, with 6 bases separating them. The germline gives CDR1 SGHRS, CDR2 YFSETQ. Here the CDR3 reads CASSITTGELFF. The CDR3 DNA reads TGCGCCAGCAGCATCACTACCGGGGAGCTGTTTTTT.

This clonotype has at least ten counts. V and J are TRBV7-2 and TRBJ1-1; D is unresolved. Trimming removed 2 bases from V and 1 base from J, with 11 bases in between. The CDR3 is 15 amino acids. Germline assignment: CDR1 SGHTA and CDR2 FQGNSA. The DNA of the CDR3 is TGTGCCAGCAGCTTACACGGAGGGAGGAACACTGAAGCTTTCTTT. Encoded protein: CASSLHGGRNTEAFF.

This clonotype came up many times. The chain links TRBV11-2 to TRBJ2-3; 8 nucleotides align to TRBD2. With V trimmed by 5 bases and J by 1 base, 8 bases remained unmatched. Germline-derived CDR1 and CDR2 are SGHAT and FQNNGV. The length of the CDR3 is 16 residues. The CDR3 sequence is CASSPYRGGGTDTQYF. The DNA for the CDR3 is TGTGCCAGCAGCCCTTACCGGGGGGGCGGCACAGATACGCAGTATTTT. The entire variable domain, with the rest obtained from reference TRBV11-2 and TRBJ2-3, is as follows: EAGVAQSPRYKIIEKRQSVAFWCNPISGHATLYWYQQILGQGPKLLIQFQNNGVVDDSQLPKDRFSAERLKGVDSTLKIQPAKLEDSAVYLCASSPYRGGGTDTQYFGPGTRLTVL.

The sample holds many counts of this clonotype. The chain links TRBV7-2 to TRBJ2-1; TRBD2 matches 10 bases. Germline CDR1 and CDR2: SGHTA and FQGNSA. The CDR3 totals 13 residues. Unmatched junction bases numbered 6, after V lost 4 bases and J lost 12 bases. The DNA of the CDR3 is TGTGCCAGCAGCTGGACTAGCGGCCGCGGGCAGTTCTTC. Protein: CASSWTSGRGQFF.

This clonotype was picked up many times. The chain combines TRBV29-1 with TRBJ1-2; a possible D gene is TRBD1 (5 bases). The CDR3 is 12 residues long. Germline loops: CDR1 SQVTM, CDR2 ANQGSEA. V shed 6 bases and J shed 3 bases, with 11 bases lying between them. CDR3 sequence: CSVGGGDYGYTF. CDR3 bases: TGCAGCGTCGGCGGGGGGGACTATGGCTACACCTTC. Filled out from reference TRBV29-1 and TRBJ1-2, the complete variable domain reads SAVISQKPSRDICQRGTSLTIQCQVDSQVTMMFWYRQQPGQSLTLIATANQGSEATYESGFVIDKFPISRPNLTFSTLTVSNMSPEDSSIYLCSVGGGDYGYTFGSGTRLTVV.

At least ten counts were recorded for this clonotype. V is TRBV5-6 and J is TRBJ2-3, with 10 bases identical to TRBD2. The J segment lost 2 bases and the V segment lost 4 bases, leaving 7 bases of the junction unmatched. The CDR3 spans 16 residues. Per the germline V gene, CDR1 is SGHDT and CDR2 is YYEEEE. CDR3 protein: CASSLLSGGITDTQYF. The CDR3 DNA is TGTGCCAGCAGCCTACTTAGCGGGGGGATCACAGATACGCAGTATTTT.

The chain's CDR3 is CASSQAALRSYEQYF. Written as DNA, the CDR3 is TGTGCCAGCAGTCAAGCGGCCTTGCGCTCCTACGAGCAGTACTTC. The V gene is TRBV6-5, the J gene TRBJ2-7; TRBD2 is a possible D gene (5 bases). The CDR3 loop spans 15 amino acids. Germline V gene lookup returns CDR1 MNHEY and CDR2 SVGAGI. Deletions cut 5 bases from V and 0 bases from J, with 14 bases between.

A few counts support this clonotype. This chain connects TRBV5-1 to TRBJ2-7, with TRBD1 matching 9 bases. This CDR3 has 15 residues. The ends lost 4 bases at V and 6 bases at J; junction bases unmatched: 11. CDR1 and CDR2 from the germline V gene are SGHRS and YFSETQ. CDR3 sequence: CASSVIPDRGAEQYF. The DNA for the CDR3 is TGCGCCAGCAGCGTCATTCCGGACAGGGGTGCCGAGCAGTACTTC.

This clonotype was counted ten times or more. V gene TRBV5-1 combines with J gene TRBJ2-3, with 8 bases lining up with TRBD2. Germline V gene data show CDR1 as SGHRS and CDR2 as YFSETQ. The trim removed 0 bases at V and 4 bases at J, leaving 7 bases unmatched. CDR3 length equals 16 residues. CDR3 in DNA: TGCGCCAGCAGCTTGGAACACAGCGGGAGAGCAGATACGCAGTATTTT. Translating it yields CASSLEHSGRADTQYF.

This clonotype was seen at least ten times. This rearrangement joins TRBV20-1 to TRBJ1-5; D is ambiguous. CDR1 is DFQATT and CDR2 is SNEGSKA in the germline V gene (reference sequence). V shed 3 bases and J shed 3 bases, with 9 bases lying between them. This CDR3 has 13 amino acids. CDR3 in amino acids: CSARRYLNQPQHF. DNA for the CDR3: TGCAGTGCTAGGAGATATCTCAATCAGCCCCAGCATTTT.

CDR3 loop: CASSLAIQGAFSPDTQYF. The DNA for the CDR3 is TGTGCCAGCAGCTTAGCGATACAGGGGGCTTTCTCTCCGGATACGCAGTATTTT. The chain uses TRBV7-2 and TRBJ2-3, with 9 bases lining up with TRBD1. With 0 bases clipped from V and 6 bases from J, the junction kept 13 bases outside the gene matches. Germline assignment: CDR1 SGHTA and CDR2 FQGNSA. The CDR3 has 18 residues.

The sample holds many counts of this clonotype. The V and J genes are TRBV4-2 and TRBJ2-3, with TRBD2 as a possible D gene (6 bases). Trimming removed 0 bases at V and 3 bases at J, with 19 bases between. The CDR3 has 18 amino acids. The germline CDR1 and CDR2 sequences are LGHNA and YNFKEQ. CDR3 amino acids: CASSQDVLARTSTDTQYF. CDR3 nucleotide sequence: TGTGCCAGCAGCCAAGATGTCCTAGCGCGAACCTCGACAGATACGCAGTATTTT.